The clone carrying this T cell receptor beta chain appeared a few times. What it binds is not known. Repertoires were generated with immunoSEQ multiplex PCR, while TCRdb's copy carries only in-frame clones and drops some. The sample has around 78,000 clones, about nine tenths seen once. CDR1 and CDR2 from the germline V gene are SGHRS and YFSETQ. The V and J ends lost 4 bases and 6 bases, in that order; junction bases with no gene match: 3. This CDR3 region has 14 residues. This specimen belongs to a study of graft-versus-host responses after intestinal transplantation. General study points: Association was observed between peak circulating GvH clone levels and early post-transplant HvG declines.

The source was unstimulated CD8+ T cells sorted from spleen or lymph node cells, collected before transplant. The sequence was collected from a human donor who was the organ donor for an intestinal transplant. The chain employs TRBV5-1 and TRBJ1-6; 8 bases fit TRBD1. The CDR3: CASSPDRANSPLHF. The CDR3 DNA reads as TGCGCCAGCAGCCCGGACAGGGCTAATTCACCCCTCCACTTT.